These T cell receptor beta chains were read from a single sample in a study of vaccination and CD4 T cells after COVID-19. These receptors have no known antigen. TCRdb reprocessed the PCR reads via MiXCR and lists one record per CDR3 protein. The table has several thousand distinct CDR3 sequences, 55% seen once. Sequenced: CD4+ T cells from blood, cultured in vitro. The receptors here all came from a human donor who had recovered from COVID-19. CDR3s include the opening cysteine and the closing phenylalanine or tryptophan. D genes are given only for firm matches. Clone size is given for some rows only: seen once, a few or many times, or a class if the clone is expanded.

J gene,D gene,V gene,clone size,CDR3 DNA,CDR3 protein
TRBJ1-2,TRBD1,TRBV18,.,TGTGCCAGCTCACCGCAGGGACAGAATGGCTACACCTTC,CASSPQGQNGYTF
TRBJ2-7,.,TRBV15,few,TGTGCCACCAGCAGAGATTTGGCCTCCTACGAGCAGTACTTC,CATSRDLASYEQYF
TRBJ1-6,.,TRBV20-1,.,TGCAGTGCTAGAGGTCCCGCGGTGGAGTCACCCCTCCACTTT,CSARGPAVESPLHF
TRBJ1-2,TRBD1,TRBV2,.,TGTGCCAGCCAGGACAGGACCTATGGCTACACCTTC,CASQDRTYGYTF
TRBJ1-3,.,TRBV20-1,.,TGCAGTGCTAGAATAGGTCTCAGCTCTGGAAACACCATATATTTT,CSARIGLSSGNTIYF
TRBJ1-2,.,TRBV11-2,.,TGTGCCAGCAGCTTAGGGATCTCGATGGTCGGGTTGCGTGGCTACACCTTC,CASSLGISMVGLRGYTF
TRBJ1-5,.,TRBV28,.,TGTGCCAGCAGTTCTCTTAGCAATCAGCCCCAGCATTTT,CASSSLSNQPQHF
TRBJ1-6,TRBD1,TRBV19,few,TGTGCCAGTAGTTCCGTCAAGGGGGCGGGATCACCCCTCCACTTT,CASSSVKGAGSPLHF
TRBJ2-7,.,TRBV5-6,.,TGTGCCAGCAGCTTGGGGGACCTAGACTACGAGCAGTACTTC,CASSLGDLDYEQYF
TRBJ2-5,.,TRBV6-2/TRBV6-3,few,TGTGCCAGCAGACCCCCCGCCCCGGAGACCCAGTACTTC,CASRPPAPETQYF
TRBJ1-6,.,TRBV20-1,.,TGCAGTGCTAGGAAGGACAGCCCCAGCTCCTATAATTCACCCCTCCACTTT,CSARKDSPSSYNSPLHF
TRBJ2-2,.,TRBV5-1,.,TGCGCCAGCAGCGCTACTGGGAACTCGGAGCTGTTTTTT,CASSATGNSELFF
TRBJ1-5,.,TRBV19,.,TGTGCCAGTAGGACGGATAGCAATCAGCCCCAGCATTTT,CASRTDSNQPQHF
TRBJ2-4,.,TRBV6-1,.,TGTGCCAGCAGTGAAGAAAGGATTTCGGACATTCAGTACTTC,CASSEERISDIQYF
TRBJ1-2,TRBD1,TRBV7-9,.,TGTGCCAGCAGCTTGACCGGGACAGGTGACCCTGTCTATGGCTACACCTTC,CASSLTGTGDPVYGYTF
TRBJ2-5,TRBD1,TRBV6-5,few,TGTGCCAGCAGTTTCCGGGACAGGGAGTACTTC,CASSFRDREYF
TRBJ2-7,.,TRBV24-1,.,TGTGCCACCAGTGATCCCCCCGGCTACGAGCAGTACTTC,CATSDPPGYEQYF
TRBJ1-5,.,TRBV20-1,.,TGCAGTGCTAGAGAGAACGGCAGGAGCAATCAGCCCCAGCATTTT,CSARENGRSNQPQHF
TRBJ2-7,TRBD1,TRBV5-1,.,TGCGCCAGCAGCTCCGGGACAGGGTCCTACGAGCAGTACTTC,CASSSGTGSYEQYF
TRBJ2-1,.,TRBV6-1,once,TGTGCCAGCAGTATATATGGACCGCAGTTCTTC,CASSIYGPQFF
TRBJ1-2,TRBD1,TRBV10-2,.,TGCGCCAGCAGTCCACAGGGGCTTAACTATGGCTACACCTTC,CASSPQGLNYGYTF
TRBJ1-2,TRBD1,TRBV5-4,few,TGTGCCAGCAGCTCGCCGGGACAGGGTATTGGTGGCTACACCTTC,CASSSPGQGIGGYTF
TRBJ1-2,.,TRBV12-3/TRBV12-4,.,TGTGCCAGCAAGGGGGGGAAGGGACCTAACTATGGCTACACCTTC,CASKGGKGPNYGYTF
TRBJ1-2,.,TRBV12-3/TRBV12-4,.,TGTGCCAGCAATCCGGGACAAGGGTATGGCTACACCTTC,CASNPGQGYGYTF
TRBJ2-3,.,TRBV20-1,few,TGCAGTGCTACCCGACAGAATACAGATACGCAGTATTTT,CSATRQNTDTQYF
TRBJ2-1,.,TRBV7-3,.,TGTGCCAGCAGCTTACTGGGGTTCTCCTACAATGAGCAGTTCTTC,CASSLLGFSYNEQFF
TRBJ1-1,.,TRBV27,.,TGTGCCAGCACCCACCTAGGGGGGAACACTGAAGCTTTCTTT,CASTHLGGNTEAFF
TRBJ1-1,.,TRBV14,.,TGTGCCAGCAGCCGGGCAGGGATTGAAGCTTTCTTT,CASSRAGIEAFF
TRBJ2-5,.,TRBV7-2,.,TGTGCCAGCAGCTTAGTCGGGGGCGCAGGGACCCAGTACTTC,CASSLVGGAGTQYF
TRBJ2-5,TRBD1,TRBV19,.,TGTGCCAGTACCGGGACAGCCCAAGAGACCCAGTACTTC,CASTGTAQETQYF
TRBJ1-6,.,TRBV28,once,TGTGCCAGCAGTTTTACCAGGGCCCTTTCACCCCTCCACTTT,CASSFTRALSPLHF
TRBJ2-1,.,TRBV20-1,once,TGCAGTGCTAGAGTGGTGACAGGTTCATACAATGAGCAGTTCTTC,CSARVVTGSYNEQFF
TRBJ1-1,.,TRBV30,few,TGTGCCTGGGGACGGTCGAACACTGAAGCTTTCTTT,CAWGRSNTEAFF
TRBJ2-7,.,TRBV20-1,.,TGCAGTCCTAGCCGACTGTGGCCAGTCTACGAGCAGTACTTC,CSPSRLWPVYEQYF
TRBJ1-5,TRBD1,TRBV2,.,TGTGCCAGCAGTGAATCCCTAGTAATGACAGGGGGGCATCAGCCCCAGCATTTT,CASSESLVMTGGHQPQHF
TRBJ1-1,TRBD1,TRBV15,.,TGTGCCACCAGCAGAGGACAGGGGGCGTCCACTGAAGCTTTCTTT,CATSRGQGASTEAFF
TRBJ1-6,.,TRBV14,.,TGTGCCAGCAGCCAAGAAACGGGCCGGGCAAGCTCCTATAATTCACCCCTCCACTTT,CASSQETGRASSYNSPLHF
TRBJ2-7,TRBD2,TRBV19,once,TGTGCCAGTAGTATGGTCCGGGGGGACGAGCAGTACTTC,CASSMVRGDEQYF
TRBJ2-7,.,TRBV11-2,.,TGTGCCAGCAGCTTACCAGGGAGCCACGAGCAGTACTTC,CASSLPGSHEQYF
TRBJ1-2,.,TRBV5-1,.,TGCGCCAGCAGCTTGGCGATTGGCTATGGCTACACCTTC,CASSLAIGYGYTF
TRBJ1-3,.,TRBV7-2,.,TGTGCCAGCAGCCCCCAGGGCTCTGGAAACACCATATATTTT,CASSPQGSGNTIYF
TRBJ2-5,.,TRBV5-8,.,TGTGCCAGCAGTCTCACCGGGACTTTGGAGATCCAGTACTTC,CASSLTGTLEIQYF
TRBJ2-5,.,TRBV2,.,TGTGCCAGCGAGACAGGGAGGGAGACCCAGTACTTC,CASETGRETQYF
TRBJ1-1,.,TRBV30,.,TGTGCCTGGAGTGTACGGGTCCTAGGGTTTACTGAAGCTTTCTTT,CAWSVRVLGFTEAFF
TRBJ2-7,.,TRBV10-3,medium-sized,TGTGCCATCAGTGAGTCTTGGGAATACGAGCAGTACTTC,CAISESWEYEQYF
TRBJ1-1,.,TRBV11-2,once,TGTGCCAGCAGCCCTTTTGGGGCAGAGAACACTGAAGCTTTCTTT,CASSPFGAENTEAFF
TRBJ1-2,.,TRBV6-1,.,TGTGCCAGCAGTCGGGTCTTTGAAGAAGGCTACACCTTC,CASSRVFEEGYTF
TRBJ1-2,TRBD1,TRBV5-4,.,TGTGCCAGCCGCCCCGGGACAGGACCTTATGGCTACACCTTC,CASRPGTGPYGYTF
TRBJ1-1,TRBD1,TRBV28,.,TGTGCCAGCCTACCCAGACAGGGGCGAGGTCGTGGCACTGAAGCTTTCTTT,CASLPRQGRGRGTEAFF
TRBJ2-2,.,TRBV20-1,.,TGCAGTGCTAGAGCAGGCCAGGGGTGGGCCACCGGGGAGCTGTTTTTT,CSARAGQGWATGELFF
TRBJ2-7,.,TRBV6-2/TRBV6-3,.,TGTGCCAGCAGTTACCTGGAGAAGAAAGTCATTGTCTGCGAGCAGTACTTC,CASSYLEKKVIVCEQYF
TRBJ1-1,.,TRBV6-1,few,TGTGCCAGCAGTGGATTTGGGCGGACGAACACTGAAGCTTTCTTT,CASSGFGRTNTEAFF
TRBJ1-3,.,TRBV20-1,.,TGCAGTGCTAGAGTGCCAACGGGAAACACCATATATTTT,CSARVPTGNTIYF
TRBJ1-2,.,TRBV6-1,.,TGTGCCAGCAGCGAAACGACAGCCAACTATGGCTACACCTTC,CASSETTANYGYTF
TRBJ1-5,.,TRBV27,.,TGTGCCAGGCCGTATAGCAATCAGCCCCAGCATTTT,CARPYSNQPQHF
TRBJ1-1,TRBD1,TRBV7-8,few,TGTGCCAGCAGCCTAAGACAGGGGCTGGGCACTGAAGCTTTCTTT,CASSLRQGLGTEAFF
TRBJ2-3,.,TRBV6-1,.,TGTGCCAGCAGCAATCTCGCCTCGAATACGCAGTATTTT,CASSNLASNTQYF
TRBJ2-5,.,TRBV11-3,.,TGTGCCAGCAGCCGTGGGGCCACCGGGGGACAAATGCAAGAGACCCAGTACTTC,CASSRGATGGQMQETQYF
TRBJ1-6,TRBD1,TRBV6-2/TRBV6-3,.,TGTGCCAGCAGGAGACAGGGGGAGAATTCACCCCTCCACTTT,CASRRQGENSPLHF
TRBJ2-1,TRBD2,TRBV6-5,.,TGTGCCAGCAGTTACCGGACTAGCGGGAAATGGGGTGAGCAGTTCTTC,CASSYRTSGKWGEQFF